This T cell receptor beta chain is from a study of CD8+ T cells in alopecia areata. Study-level findings and limits: When scalp samples are sequenced, resident alphabeta T cells of normal skin are also captured. Lesional scalp, notably in alopecia totalis/universalis, had clonality above that of normal scalp.

Extracted RNA was reverse transcribed into cDNA, the sequencing template. Sequencing used immunoSEQ multiplex PCR; TCRdb keeps in-frame clones, though not all of them. The sample consists of 65,000 to 70,000 clones, roughly three fifths of them appearing once. This CDR3 has 17 residues. Germline values: CDR1 MGHRA, CDR2 YSYEKL. With 3 bases removed from V and 6 bases from J, the gap between germline ends came to 22 bases. Alopecia areata patients had lesional scalp punch biopsies and peripheral blood taken from them. This clone was seen a handful of times. What it binds is unknown. The V and J genes are TRBV4-1 and TRBJ2-3, with a tentative D call TRBD1 (5 bases). The clonotype originates from a human donor with alopecia areata. The material sequenced was CD8+ T cells sorted from blood, taken at week 0. CDR3 region: CASSHTPTEIKVDTQYF. As DNA, the CDR3 is TGCGCCAGCAGCCACACTCCGACAGAGATCAAAGTGGATACGCAGTATTTT.